A selection of T cell receptor beta chains follows, all from one sample in a study of blood T cells in healthy people across ages. MiXCR was run by TCRdb on the 5' RACE reads, yielding one entry per CDR3 protein. The repertoire holds some 1,800,000 distinct CDR3 sequences, approximately 40% seen once, with more than 20% in the top ten. Sequenced material: blood. The source of these receptors is a human donor in good health. CDR3s include the opening cysteine and the closing phenylalanine or tryptophan. D genes are given only for firm matches. Rows may omit the clone size; those that give it use once, few, many or a size class.

v_call	j_call	d_call	clone_size	cdr3_nt	cdr3_aa
TRBV6-1	TRBJ2-3	TRBD2	.	TGTGCCAGCAGTCCGGGGATAGCGGGGGGGATTAGCACAGATACGCAGTATTTT	CASSPGIAGGISTDTQYF
TRBV5-1	TRBJ1-2	TRBD1	once	TGCGCCAGCAGTTACACTCTCCAGGGGGCGGTCTACACCTTC	CASSYTLQGAVYTF
TRBV6-5	TRBJ2-6	.	few	TGTGCCAGCAGTTACTCGATGGTTTACATCTCTGGGGCCAACGTCCTGACTTTC	CASSYSMVYISGANVLTF
TRBV11-1	TRBJ2-7	.	.	TGTGCCAGCAGCCCCTTTGGGGGCCCTTCCTACGAGCAGTACTTC	CASSPFGGPSYEQYF
TRBV29-1	TRBJ2-1	TRBD2	.	TGCAGTGTTGTATTAGCGGGGGGTCCCTACAATGAGCAGTTCTTC	CSVVLAGGPYNEQFF
TRBV7-9	TRBJ2-5	.	.	TGTGCCAGCACCCGTGAATTGCCTAGGGAAGAGACCCAGTACTTC	CASTRELPREETQYF
TRBV5-1	TRBJ2-3	.	few	TGCGCCAGCAGAATGGGGAATACAGATACGCAGTATTTT	CASRMGNTDTQYF
TRBV20-1	TRBJ1-2	.	.	TGCAGTGCCCCCCCCGGCTGGGCCGGCTACACCTTC	CSAPPGWAGYTF
TRBV3-1	TRBJ1-4	.	.	TGTGCCAGCAGCCAAAGAATCCAGGGTGGAAAACTGTTTTTT	CASSQRIQGGKLFF
TRBV7-9	TRBJ1-2	TRBD1	.	TGTGCCAGCAGCCCCTCCCGGACAGGAGAATCAAACTATGGCTACACCTTC	CASSPSRTGESNYGYTF
TRBV5-6	TRBJ2-2	TRBD1	.	TGTGCCAGCAGCTCTGACAGGGTGGGAGCGAACACCGGGGAGCTGTTTTTT	CASSSDRVGANTGELFF
TRBV20-1	TRBJ1-2	.	few	TGCAGTGCTGGTGGTCGGTTGAGCTTAAACTATGGCTACACCTTC	CSAGGRLSLNYGYTF
TRBV7-8	TRBJ2-1	.	.	TGTGCCAGCAGCTTAGTGGTAGGGCAGAGCTCCTACAATGAGCAGTTCTTC	CASSLVVGQSSYNEQFF
TRBV6-6	TRBJ1-2	.	few	TGTGCCAGCAGTTACTCGATACCCAGTGCCCATGGCTACACCTTC	CASSYSIPSAHGYTF
TRBV7-6	TRBJ2-3	TRBD1	.	TGTGCCAGCAGCCCGACAGGGGACGGCACAGATACGCAGTATTTT	CASSPTGDGTDTQYF
TRBV7-8	TRBJ1-5	.	few	TGTGCCAGCAGTCCAGGGTGGGGGGCCGGTCAGCCCCAGCATTTT	CASSPGWGAGQPQHF
TRBV7-7	TRBJ1-3	.	.	TGTGCTAGCAGCTTAGACGGCAGGGCGGGAAACACCATATATTTT	CASSLDGRAGNTIYF
TRBV7-8	TRBJ2-5	.	.	TGTGCCAGCAGCTTAGGGCCTGACTATTACCATGAGACCCAGTACTTC	CASSLGPDYYHETQYF
TRBV7-2	TRBJ2-7	TRBD2	.	TGTGCCAGCAGCCGACTAGCGGGGGTTGTCAACGAGCAGTACTTC	CASSRLAGVVNEQYF
TRBV3-1	TRBJ1-1	.	.	TGTGCCAGCAGCCAAGTTCCATCGGTTGAAGCTTTCTTT	CASSQVPSVEAFF
TRBV7-8	TRBJ2-1	TRBD2	few	TGTGCCAGCAGCGTAGCCGGGACTAGAGTTTACAATGAGCAGTTCTTC	CASSVAGTRVYNEQFF
TRBV18	TRBJ1-2	TRBD1	.	TGTGCCAGCTCACTTCGAGGACAGGGGTCCGATGGCTACACCTTC	CASSLRGQGSDGYTF
TRBV27	TRBJ2-1	.	few	TGTGCCAGCAGTTTGAACAGGGTAGGCAATGAGCAGTTCTTC	CASSLNRVGNEQFF
TRBV5-6	TRBJ2-6	.	.	TGTGCCAGCAGCCCCCCAGGGGACTACCCACGGTCTGGGGCCAACGTCCTGACTTTC	CASSPPGDYPRSGANVLTF